Included here is one T cell receptor beta chain sequence, with context. Patients from Seattle were sampled longitudinally, starting during active infection. Some clones are missing from TCRdb's copy, which holds only in-frame ones; the method was immunoSEQ multiplex PCR. The data hold approximately 330,000 clones, with approximately 88% observed a single time. V dropped 1 base and J dropped 4; count of bases not matched to a gene: 7. Germline V gene sequence: CDR1 SGHTA, CDR2 FQGNSA. The CDR3 loop spans 17 amino acids. The entry originates in a study of blood T cell repertoires in COVID-19. The wider study: Some COVID-19 samples were acute and others convalescent; all came from the United States, Italy and Spain.

The sequence derives from a man under 40 with COVID-19, enrolled during active disease. Sequencing input: peripheral blood. The genes are TRBV7-2 and TRBJ2-7; 13 positions agree with TRBD2. CDR3: CASSLGRKLAGGYEQYF. The CDR3, as DNA: TGTGCCAGCAGCTTAGGTCGGAAACTAGCGGGGGGGTACGAGCAGTACTTC.